This T cell receptor beta chain was identified in a study of human T cells and chemical hapten exposure. TCRdb reprocessed the RACE reads via MiXCR and lists one record per CDR3 protein. The sample lists roughly 380,000 distinct CDR3 sequences; 4.5% to 5.5% were seen once. Time point reported: pre-sensitization, week 0. Sample treatment: therapeutic diphenylcyclopropenone sensitization with weekly scalp DPC. Sample: whole blood, taken in connection with sensitization to the hapten diphenylcyclopropenone (DPC). This TCR was recovered from a woman aged 45-65 years with alopecia areata. Some clones in this sample may be carry-over from other donors' samples.

The CDR3 sequence is CASSPGTSYTQYF. The CDR3 coding sequence is TGTGCCAGCTCACCAGGGACTAGTTACACGCAGTATTTT. The rearrangement joins TRBV18 to TRBJ2-3; 8 nucleotides align to TRBD2. CDR1 and CDR2 from the germline V gene are KGHSH and LQKENI. The CDR3 is made up of 13 amino acids. The J segment lost 9 bases and the V segment lost 2 bases, leaving 4 bases of the junction unmatched.